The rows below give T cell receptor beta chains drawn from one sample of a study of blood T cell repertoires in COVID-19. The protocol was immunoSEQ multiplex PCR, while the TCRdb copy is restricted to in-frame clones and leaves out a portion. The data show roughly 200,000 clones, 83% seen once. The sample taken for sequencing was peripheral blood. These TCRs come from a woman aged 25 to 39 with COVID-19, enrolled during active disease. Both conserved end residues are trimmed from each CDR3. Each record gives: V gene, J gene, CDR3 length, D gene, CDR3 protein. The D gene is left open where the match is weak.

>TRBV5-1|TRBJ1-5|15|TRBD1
ASSQTGTGSSNQPQH
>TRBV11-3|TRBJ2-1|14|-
ASSLLTGESANEQF
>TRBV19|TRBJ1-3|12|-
ASSAGPRGNTIY
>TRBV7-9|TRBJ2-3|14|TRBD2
ASSLALAGSTDTQY
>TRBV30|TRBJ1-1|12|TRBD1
AWSVMGTAPEAF
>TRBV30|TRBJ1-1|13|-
AWTPLDSLKGEAF
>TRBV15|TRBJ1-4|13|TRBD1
ATSRGGTGSEKLF
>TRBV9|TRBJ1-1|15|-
ASSNSPALGTNTEAF
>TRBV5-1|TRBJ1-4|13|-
ASSPQAGGNEKLF
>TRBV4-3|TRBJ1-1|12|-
ASSQYIFNTEAF
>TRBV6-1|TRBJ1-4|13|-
ASSELGGTNEKLF
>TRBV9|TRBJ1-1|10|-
ASSPPGPEAF
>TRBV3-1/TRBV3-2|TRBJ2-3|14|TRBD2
ASSQDASGGRDTQY
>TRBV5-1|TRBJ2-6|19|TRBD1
ASSLQGPRQGPQSGANVLT
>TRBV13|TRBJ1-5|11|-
ASSSGSNQPQH
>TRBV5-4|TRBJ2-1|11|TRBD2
ASSGGLAPEQF
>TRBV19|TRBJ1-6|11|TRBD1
ASGTGPNSPLH
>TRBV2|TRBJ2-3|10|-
ASKRDTDTQY
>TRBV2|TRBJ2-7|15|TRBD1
ASSAPGQVRSSYEQY
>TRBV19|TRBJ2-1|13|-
ASSIRGENYNEQF
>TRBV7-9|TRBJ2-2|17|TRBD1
ASSSPYDRDSNRSGELF
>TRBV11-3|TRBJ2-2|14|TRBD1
ASSPGQMSATGELF
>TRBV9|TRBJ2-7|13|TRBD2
ASSLSSGRDDAQY
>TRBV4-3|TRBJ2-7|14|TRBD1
ASSQVSGTGAYEQY
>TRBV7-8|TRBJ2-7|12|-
ASSLGLPGYEQY
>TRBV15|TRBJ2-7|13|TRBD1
ATSSRDRGRYEQY
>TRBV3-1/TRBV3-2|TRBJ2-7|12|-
ASSARDFSYEQY